This T cell receptor beta chain is drawn from a study of graft-versus-host responses after intestinal transplantation. Study overall: Anti-thymocyte globulin served as induction for all recipients, who then took tacrolimus and steroids for approximately three years.

Repertoires were generated with immunoSEQ multiplex PCR, while TCRdb's copy carries only in-frame clones and drops some. Counted here are around 100,000 clones, over 85% occurring once; the ten biggest clones make up about 0.2%. Germline V lookup: CDR1 MNHNS, CDR2 SASEGT. The ends lost 2 bases at V and 6 bases at J; junction bases unmatched: 12. The CDR3 extends over 17 amino acids. A note on this clone: Its target is not known.

The V call is TRBV6-1, the J call TRBJ2-1, with 8 bases matching TRBD2. The clonotype comes from a human donor who was the organ donor for an intestinal transplant. Sequencing used unstimulated CD4+ T cells sorted from spleen or lymph node cells, obtained before transplant. The CDR3 here is CASSESAGGQPINEQFF. The DNA of the CDR3 is TGTGCCAGCAGTGAATCCGCGGGAGGCCAACCAATCAATGAGCAGTTCTTC.